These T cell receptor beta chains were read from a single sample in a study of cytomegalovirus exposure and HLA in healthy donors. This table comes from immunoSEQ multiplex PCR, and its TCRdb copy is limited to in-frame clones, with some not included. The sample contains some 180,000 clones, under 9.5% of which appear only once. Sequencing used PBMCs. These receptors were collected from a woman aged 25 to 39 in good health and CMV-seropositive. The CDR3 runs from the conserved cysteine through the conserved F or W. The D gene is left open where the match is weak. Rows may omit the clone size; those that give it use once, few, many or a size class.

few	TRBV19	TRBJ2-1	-	TGTGCCAGTAGTATAGTGGAGTATGAGCAGTTCTTC	CASSIVEYEQFF
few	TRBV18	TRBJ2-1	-	TGTGCCAGCTCAAACCGGGACACAGGGTTGCTTCGGAGAGACAATGAGCAGTTCTTC	CASSNRDTGLLRRDNEQFF
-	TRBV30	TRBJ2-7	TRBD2	TGTGCCTGGAGTGTACTTAGCGGGAGTAGGGAAATCTCCTACGAGCAGTACTTC	CAWSVLSGSREISYEQYF
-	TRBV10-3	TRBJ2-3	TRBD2	TGTGCCATCAGACCGGGACTAGGTAACGGCACAGATACGCAGTATTTT	CAIRPGLGNGTDTQYF
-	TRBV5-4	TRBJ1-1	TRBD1	TGTGCCAGCAGCCAAATGACAGGGGTGGGCACTGAAGCTTTCTTT	CASSQMTGVGTEAFF
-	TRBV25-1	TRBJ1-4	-	TGTGCCAGCAAACAGGCCAATGAAAAACTGTTTTTT	CASKQANEKLFF
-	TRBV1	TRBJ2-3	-	TGCACCAGCAGCCAAGAGCCTCCTTGGACTAGCAGCACAGATACGCAGTATTTT	CTSSQEPPWTSSTDTQYF
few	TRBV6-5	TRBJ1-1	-	TGTGCCAGCCGCCTAGCCGAATGGAACACTGAAGCTTTCTTT	CASRLAEWNTEAFF
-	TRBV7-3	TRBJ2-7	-	TGTGCCAGCAGCCAAAGCAGGGCGGCCTACGAGCAGTACTTC	CASSQSRAAYEQYF
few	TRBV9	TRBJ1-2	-	TGTGCCAGCAGCGTAGATGCCGAGTTTGGCTACACCTTC	CASSVDAEFGYTF
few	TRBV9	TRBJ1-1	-	TGTGCCAGCAGCGTCGGACAGTCGTACACTGAAGCTTTCTTT	CASSVGQSYTEAFF
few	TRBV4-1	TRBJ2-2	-	TGCGCCAGCCCACACCTAGAACATACCGGGGAGCTGTTTTTT	CASPHLEHTGELFF
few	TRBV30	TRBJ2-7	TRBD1	TGTGCCTGGAGTGTACGAGGGGGCAGGGTCCACGAGCAGTACTTC	CAWSVRGGRVHEQYF
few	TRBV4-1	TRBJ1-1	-	TGCGCCAGCAGCCCCGAGATTGGGTCCTCGGGAACTGAAGCTTTCTTT	CASSPEIGSSGTEAFF
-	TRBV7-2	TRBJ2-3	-	TGTGCCAGCAGCTTACAGGGGACACTTAGCACAGATACGCAGTATTTT	CASSLQGTLSTDTQYF
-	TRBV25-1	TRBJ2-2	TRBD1	TGTGCCAGTTCGGACAGGGCGAACACCGGGGAGCTGTTTTTT	CASSDRANTGELFF
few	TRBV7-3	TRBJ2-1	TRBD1	TGTGCCAGCAGCCCCCGGACAGGTCACAATGAGCAGTTCTTC	CASSPRTGHNEQFF
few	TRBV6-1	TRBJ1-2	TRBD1	TGTGCCAGCAGTACGGTCGGGACAGGGACCTATGGCTACACCTTC	CASSTVGTGTYGYTF
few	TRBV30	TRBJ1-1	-	TGTGCCTGGAGTGAACAGGCGGACACTGAAGCTTTCTTT	CAWSEQADTEAFF
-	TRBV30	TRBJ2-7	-	TGTGCCTGGAGTATAGAGGGCGGAGGGGAGCAGTACTTC	CAWSIEGGGEQYF
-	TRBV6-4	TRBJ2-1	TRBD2	TGTGCCAGCAGTTTAGTATCCGGGACTAGCGGCTATGAGCAGTTCTTC	CASSLVSGTSGYEQFF
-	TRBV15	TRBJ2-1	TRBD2	TGTGCCACCAGCAGCTTCGGACTAGCAGCTTACAATGAGCAGTTCTTC	CATSSFGLAAYNEQFF
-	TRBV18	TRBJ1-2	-	TGTGCCAGCTCACCACCCACAGGTGGCTACACCTTC	CASSPPTGGYTF
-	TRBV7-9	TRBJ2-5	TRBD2	TGTGCCAGCAGGTGGGGAGCGGGAGGTCAAGAGACCCAGTACTTC	CASRWGAGGQETQYF
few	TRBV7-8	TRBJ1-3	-	TGTGCCAGCAGCTTATCCAGGGCTGGAAACACCATATATTTT	CASSLSRAGNTIYF
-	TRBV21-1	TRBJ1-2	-	TGTGCCAGTTCGCGAATCATCTATGGCTACACCTTC	CASSRIIYGYTF
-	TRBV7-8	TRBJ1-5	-	TGTGCCAGCAGCTCCCGGGACATAAGAAGTCAGCCCCAGCATTTT	CASSSRDIRSQPQHF
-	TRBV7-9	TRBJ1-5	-	TGTGCCAGCAGCCGCCAGAACGATCAGCCCCAGCATTTT	CASSRQNDQPQHF
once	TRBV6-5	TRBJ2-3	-	TGTGCCAGCAGATTCGTGTCCGGCACAGATACGCAGTATTTT	CASRFVSGTDTQYF
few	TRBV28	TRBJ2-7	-	TGTGCCAGCAAATTAGGGGCCCAGGGAAAGCAGTACTTC	CASKLGAQGKQYF
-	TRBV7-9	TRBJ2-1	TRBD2	TGTGCCAGCAGCGGCCGGGAGGCCAGCTCCTACAATGAGCAGTTCTTC	CASSGREASSYNEQFF
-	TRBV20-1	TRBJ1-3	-	TGCAGTGCTCGACAACGAAACACCATATATTTT	CSARQRNTIYF
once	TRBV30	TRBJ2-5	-	TGTGCCTGGAGTGTAGGGGTCGTATCGCAAGAGACCCAGTACTTC	CAWSVGVVSQETQYF
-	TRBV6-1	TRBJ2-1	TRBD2	TGTGCCAGCAGTTGGACTAGCGGGAGTAACGATGAGCAGTTCTTC	CASSWTSGSNDEQFF
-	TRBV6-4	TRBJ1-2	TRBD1	TGTGCCAGCAGTGACTGGACAGGTGGCTACACCTTC	CASSDWTGGYTF
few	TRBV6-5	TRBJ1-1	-	TGTGCCAGCAGTGGTGCGTCCGAAGCTTTCTTT	CASSGASEAFF
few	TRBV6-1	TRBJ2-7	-	TGTGCCAGCAGTAAGACCGGGACAAGCTACGAGCAGTACTTC	CASSKTGTSYEQYF
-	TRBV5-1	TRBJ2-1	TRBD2	TGCGCCAGCAGCCCCGGGGGGGCGGGAGGTTACAATGAGCAGTTCTTC	CASSPGGAGGYNEQFF
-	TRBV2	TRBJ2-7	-	TGTGCCAGCATGTCCCCGGACTACTCCTACGAGCAGTACTTC	CASMSPDYSYEQYF
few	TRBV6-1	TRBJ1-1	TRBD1	TGTGCCAGCAGTGAATATCCGGAGGGGGCGGGCGTCGACACTGAAGCTTTCTTT	CASSEYPEGAGVDTEAFF
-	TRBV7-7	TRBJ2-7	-	TGTGCCAGCAGCATGGCAGGGCGGAACGAGCAGTACTTC	CASSMAGRNEQYF
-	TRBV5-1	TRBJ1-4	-	TGCGCCAGCAGCTTGGCCGGCAGGAACTCTGAAAAACTGTTTTTT	CASSLAGRNSEKLFF
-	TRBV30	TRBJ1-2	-	TGTGCCTGGAGTGCAAACTATGGCTACACCTTC	CAWSANYGYTF
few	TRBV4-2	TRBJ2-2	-	TGTGCCAGCAGCCAAGCCGGGGGCGGGAGCAAGGTCGGGGAGCTGTTTTTT	CASSQAGGGSKVGELFF
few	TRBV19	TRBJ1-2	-	TGTGCCAGTAGTATGCAGAGGGTAGAGTATGGCTACACCTTC	CASSMQRVEYGYTF
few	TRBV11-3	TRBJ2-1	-	TGTGCCAGCAGTAACCTAGCGCGGGAGCAGTTCTTC	CASSNLAREQFF
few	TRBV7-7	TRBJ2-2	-	TGTGCCAGCAGCTTAGACGCGCTGAACACCGGGGAGCTGTTTTTT	CASSLDALNTGELFF
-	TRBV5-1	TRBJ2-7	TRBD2	TGCGCCAGCAGCCCCGGGACTAGCGACTCCCACGAGCAGTACTTC	CASSPGTSDSHEQYF
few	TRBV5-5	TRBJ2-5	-	TGTGCCAGCAGCTCTTTAGGGGTTTCGTACCAAGAGACCCAGTACTTC	CASSSLGVSYQETQYF
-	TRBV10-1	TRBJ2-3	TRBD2	TGCGCCAGCAGTGAGCGGAGTAGCGGGAGTGGGGATACGCAGTATTTT	CASSERSSGSGDTQYF
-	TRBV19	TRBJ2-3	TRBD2	TGTGCCAGCAGAGGACTAGCAGGAGTCACAGATACGCAGTATTTT	CASRGLAGVTDTQYF
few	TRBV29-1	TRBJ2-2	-	TGCAGCGTTGTCTCTACGGCGGGGCGCTCGCCCACCGGGGAGCTGTTTTTT	CSVVSTAGRSPTGELFF
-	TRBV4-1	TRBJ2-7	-	TGCGCCAGCAGCCAAGAGGAGAACTGGGAGCAGTACTTC	CASSQEENWEQYF
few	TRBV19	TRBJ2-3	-	TGTGCCAGTAGTATAAGGCGGGAAGCGGATACGCAGTATTTT	CASSIRREADTQYF
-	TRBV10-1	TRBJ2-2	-	TGCGCCTCTAGGAGGGCATGGAACACCGGGGAGCTGTTTTTT	CASRRAWNTGELFF